This section outlines one TCR beta chain sequence together with its context. This record comes from a study of blood T cell repertoires in COVID-19. Across the study: The samples span acute and convalescent COVID-19 from the United States, Italy and Spain.

Original handling: Estimated nucleated cell counts came from reference gene primer amplification. Here immunoSEQ multiplex PCR was the method, and the copy in TCRdb shows in-frame clones only, minus some. The DNA gave D and trimming, while V, J and clone size come from that table. The table records 300,000 to 400,000 clones, roughly 85% of them present only once. The TCR originated in a human donor in a cohort sampled during active COVID-19. Material for sequencing was peripheral blood.

CDR3 region: CSVAQGITDTQYF. The CDR3 bases are TGCAGCGTGGCCCAGGGGATCACAGATACGCAGTATTTT. The V gene is TRBV29-1, the J gene TRBJ2-3; perhaps TRBD1 as D (6 bases). V was shortened by 6 bases and J by 2 bases, with 12 bases between the two germline ends. The CDR3 spans 13 residues. Germline CDR1 reads SQVTM; CDR2 reads ANQGSEA.